This T cell receptor (beta chain) was sequenced for a study of cytomegalovirus exposure and HLA in healthy donors (dated by TCRdb to 2016 to 2017). The study in broad terms: An earlier analysis of 550 to 700 of the donors reported approximately 300 Gb of sequence data and 117 million unique TCR beta sequences from around 200 million T cells. Approximately 310 gigabases of sequencing data and tens of millions of unique TCR sequences were included in an early release covering around 600 HLA-typed donors. Among the roughly 400 genotyped donors, approximately 77% belonged to the genetic ancestry cluster associated with self-reported Caucasian donors. The study aimed to test whether signatures of past pathogen exposure could be identified by cataloging public T cell receptors. The study profiled the T cell repertoires of hundreds of subjects by immunosequencing and related them to cytomegalovirus serostatus. In addition to the first cohort of around 670 subjects, a separate validation cohort of approximately 130 different subjects was used. To predict cytomegalovirus infection status, the study combined high-throughput TCR immunosequencing, statistical association of individual TCRs with disease status, and machine learning. In a later analysis, previously published TCR beta repertoires from 666 donors were re-analyzed and high-resolution HLA genotyping was added so that TCR occurrence patterns could be studied. The later analysis used no new phenotypic data to find candidate immune exposures, relying instead on TCR beta sequences and their occurrence across donors. An earlier analysis of around 540 of the donors applied high-throughput TCR beta sequencing to assess whether each TCR beta V gene segment acted as functional or pseudogenic. Donor age, sex, ethnicity and CMV serostatus were compiled together with the repertoire data. Genome-wide SNP genotypes for about 55% of the 666 donors were used in a later genetic analysis, which treated that subset as a discovery cohort. All discovery cohort repertoires had been generated on a single sequencing platform. HLA typing included class I and class II loci at four-digit resolution. The number of typed donors differed by locus: roughly 629-640 for A, B, C, DRB1 and DQB1; some 500 for DQA1; 606 for DPA1; and around 490 for DPB1. Roughly 5 DR-DQ haplotypes were handled as single units for association and clustering because linkage in the cohort was strong. Across around 400 genotyped donors of the cohort, an average of approximately 240,000 unique TCR beta nucleotide sequences per donor were sequenced, and about a sixth of those sequences were non-productive.

Measured from the cysteine to the phenylalanine, the CDR3 is 12 residues long. The retained sequence is limited to the CDR3, 36 bases, with the frame set at the first base. Deletion took 0 bases off V and 11 bases off J, with a span of 11 bases between the germline ends. The germline V gene encodes CDR1 GTSNPN and CDR2 SVGIG (reference sequence). Libraries came from the immunoSEQ multiplex PCR assay. For the multiplex PCR, a mixture combining 60 forward primers for TCR Vbeta segments and 13 reverse primers for TCR Jbeta segments was used. The CDR3 region of rearranged TCR beta genes was amplified from genomic DNA by a multiplex PCR assay. On the Illumina HiSeq System, the amplified TCR beta libraries were sequenced as 87-base-pair reads. Processing in the source paper ran as follows. In a later analysis, some 80 million unique TCR beta chains were counted across the approximately 640 repertoires, and around 11 million of these chains were shared by at least two donors. To remove PCR and sequencing errors, raw reads were error-corrected and collapsed into unique sequences using a nearest-neighbor algorithm that merged closely related sequences. V, D and J gene segments were assigned by aligning CDR3 sequences to IMGT reference sequences. For a sequence to be retained, at least a six-nucleotide match to both a V gene segment and a J gene segment was required. Rearrangements were called productive when the CDR3 lacked stop codons and stayed in frame with V and J; all others were non-productive. Following IMGT convention, CDR3 was defined as the stretch from the second conserved V-encoded cysteine up to the conserved J-encoded phenylalanine. The earlier analysis of about 560 of the donors excluded any sequence lacking an unambiguous match to a single V gene segment. In an earlier analysis of about 590 of the donors, a V segment was called functional when productive rearrangements were above 56.7%, and segregating when the standard deviation between donors exceeded 5%. A statistical classification framework was built to diagnose cytomegalovirus status from the catalog of TCR beta chain sequences. In a later analysis, V and J genes were assigned by comparing TCR nucleotide sequences against IMGT/GENE-DB human TR gene sequences. A later analysis assigned CDR3 sequences and most-parsimonious VDJ recombination scenarios with the TCRdist pipeline. In a later analysis, every TCR beta chain was defined by the combination of its CDR3 amino acid sequence and its V-gene family, and reads without a unique V-gene family were dropped. To address suspected cross-contamination and a sequencing artifact, a later analysis removed under 600 highly shared, low-generation-probability nucleotide sequences. A later analysis calculated a clonal expansion index for each public chain from normalized within-repertoire ranks of inferred template counts. A later analysis computed generation probabilities with a VDJ recombination model fitted to out-of-frame rearrangements, and checked the results against IGoR. In a later analysis, TCR-TCR, TCR-HLA and TCR-CMV co-occurrence was scored with hypergeometric tests, and a repertoire-size bias correction was applied to TCR pairs. To estimate false discovery rates, a later analysis permuted the HLA or CMV assignments 20 times. In a later analysis, co-occurring TCRs were grouped using DBSCAN, with TCRdist sequence similarity added in when clustering inside HLA-allele-positive subsets. For co-occurrence clustering, repertoires with fewer than 30,000 or more than 120,000 public chains were excluded, along with roughly five repertoires with anomalous nucleotide sharing. Not all clones reach the TCRdb copy of this immuneACCESS table, which keeps in-frame sequences only. Checked studies attribute under half of the gap to unresolved V genes and leave the rest unexplained. D and trimming come from the DNA, and the V and J calls and clone size come from that table. Present in this sample are approximately 170,000 clones, 75% to 90% of which were seen just once. 1% of the sample is in the top ten clones.

Concerning this clone: The clone's antigen remains unknown. No base-level quality is on record; no much larger clone is a single base apart.

The cohort was made up of approximately 670 healthy bone marrow donors. At the time of sampling, all cohort members were nominally healthy, though unrecorded immune exposures were likely present. The donor tested CMV seronegative, placing the donor among the 350 or so seronegative members of the cohort. Every donor gave a peripheral blood sample, and the peripheral blood mononuclear cells from that sample were used for TCR beta sequencing. Genomic DNA extraction from the blood cell samples was performed with the Qiagen DNeasy Blood Extraction Kit. The investigation overall reported the following: While some public TCRs were present in many individuals, most TCR sequences turned up only very rarely across donors. This cohort had only TCR beta chains sequenced, and the lack of alpha or paired-chain data limited which features could be detected. Broadly in line with IMGT annotations, most TCR beta V segments showed up in productive rearrangements about 87% or about 30% of the time in an earlier analysis of 587 of the donors. A total of 150 to 200 TCR beta chains were listed by the study as associated with cytomegalovirus. A further reported finding was that TCR beta sequences accurately predicted the HLA-A and HLA-B alleles for most subjects in the first cohort. In a later genetic analysis, a missense DCLRE1C variant was associated with V-gene and J-gene trimming of TCR beta chains, and the association was replicated in an independent cohort. Several of the top co-occurrence clusters appeared to be linked to parvovirus B19, influenza, CMV and Epstein-Barr virus, according to a later analysis. Specific HLA alleles were associated with 16,951 TCR beta sequences at a false discovery rate of 0.05 in a later analysis. A later analysis found that HLA-associated TCR beta chains were more clonally expanded and had lower generation probabilities than equally common non-associated chains. Some IMGT-functional V segments, including TRBV6-2 and TRBV6-3, could not be told apart with the 87-base-pair reads, so those segments were excluded. The authors suggested that the approach could potentially be extended to other disease states and immunological phenotypes. Compared with the roughly 670-donor mean, donors in an Asian-associated ancestry cluster had fewer N-insertions in productive TCRs, according to a later genetic analysis. Because counts were too low, roughly 18 rarely observed V segments, including chromosome 9 orphons, were left out of the earlier analysis of 500 to 750 of the donors. For the cohort, immune exposure information was limited to CMV serostatus. A few of the identified cytomegalovirus-associated TCR beta chains were confirmed in vitro to be specific for cytomegalovirus antigens. A cluster of highly shared sequence variants was judged likely to be a technical artifact of the sequencing pipeline. The classifier was reported to diagnose cytomegalovirus status with high specificity and sensitivity in both the original cohort and the validation cohort. Most CMV-associated TCR beta chains appeared to be HLA-restricted in a later analysis, and the HLA associations seemed to be driven largely by CMV exposure. In a later analysis, TCR association rates were found to vary across HLA loci, with the most associated TCRs seen for DRB1 alleles and the fewest for HLA-C alleles. Because HLA typing was missing for some donors at each locus, association tests included only the typed subset. When HLA alleles, especially DR and DQ, strongly co-occurred, TCR associations were difficult to assign to individual alleles. Presence/absence analyses assumed roughly uniform sequencing depth across donors, an assumption that may not hold. Correlated functional status among segregating V segments might be attributable to linkage disequilibrium, but an unknown experimental factor could not be ruled out.

Rearrangement joined TRBV30 to TRBJ1-3; the D region possibly corresponds to TRBD1 (6 bases align). The sample consisted of PBMCs. This TCR was recovered from a boy younger than 10 in good health and CMV-seronegative. The CDR3 loop reads CAWSVTGIPIYF. The bases are TGTGCCTGGAGTGTAACAGGGATACCCATATATTTT.